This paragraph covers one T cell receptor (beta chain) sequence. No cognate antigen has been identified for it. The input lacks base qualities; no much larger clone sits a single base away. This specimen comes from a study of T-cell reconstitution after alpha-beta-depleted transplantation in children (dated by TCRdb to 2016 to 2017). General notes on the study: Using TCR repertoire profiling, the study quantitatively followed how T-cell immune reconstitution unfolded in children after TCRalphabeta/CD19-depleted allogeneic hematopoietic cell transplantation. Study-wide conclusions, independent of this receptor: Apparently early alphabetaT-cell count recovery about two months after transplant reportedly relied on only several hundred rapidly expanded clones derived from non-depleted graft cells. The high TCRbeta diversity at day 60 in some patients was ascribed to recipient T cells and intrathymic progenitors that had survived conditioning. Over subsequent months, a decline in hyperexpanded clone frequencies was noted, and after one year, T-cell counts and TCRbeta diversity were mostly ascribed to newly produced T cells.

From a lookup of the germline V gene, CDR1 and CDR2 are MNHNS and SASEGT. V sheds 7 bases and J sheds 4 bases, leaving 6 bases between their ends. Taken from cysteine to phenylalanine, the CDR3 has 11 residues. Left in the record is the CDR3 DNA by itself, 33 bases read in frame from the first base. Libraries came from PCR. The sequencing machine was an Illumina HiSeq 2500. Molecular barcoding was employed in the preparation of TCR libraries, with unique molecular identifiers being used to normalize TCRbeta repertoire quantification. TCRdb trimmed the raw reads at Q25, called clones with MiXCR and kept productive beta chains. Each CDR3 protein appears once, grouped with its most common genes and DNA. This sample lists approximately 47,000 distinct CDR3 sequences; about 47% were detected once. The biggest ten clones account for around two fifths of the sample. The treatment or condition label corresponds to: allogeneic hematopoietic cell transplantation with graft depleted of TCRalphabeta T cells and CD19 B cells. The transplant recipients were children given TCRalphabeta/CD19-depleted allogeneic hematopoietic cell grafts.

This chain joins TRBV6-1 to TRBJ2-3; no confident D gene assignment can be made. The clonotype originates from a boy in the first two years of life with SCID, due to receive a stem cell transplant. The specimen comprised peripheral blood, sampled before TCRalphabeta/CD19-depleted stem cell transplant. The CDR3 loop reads CASNFPDTQYF. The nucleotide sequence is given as TGTGCCAGCAATTTCCCAGATACGCAGTATTTT.